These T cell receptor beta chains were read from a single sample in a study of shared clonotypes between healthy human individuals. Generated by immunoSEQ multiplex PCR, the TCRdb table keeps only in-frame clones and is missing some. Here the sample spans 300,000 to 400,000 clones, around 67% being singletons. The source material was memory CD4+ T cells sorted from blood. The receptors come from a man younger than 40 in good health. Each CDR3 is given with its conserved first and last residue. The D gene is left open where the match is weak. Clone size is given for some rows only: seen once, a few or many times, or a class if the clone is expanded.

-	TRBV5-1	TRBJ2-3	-	CASRTEQVADTQYF	TGCGCCAGCAGAACCGAACAGGTCGCAGATACGCAGTATTTT
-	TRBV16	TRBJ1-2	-	CASSQSRNGYTF	TGTGCCAGCAGCCAATCGCGGAATGGCTACACCTTC
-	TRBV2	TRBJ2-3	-	CASSPTTTDTQYF	TGTGCCAGCAGTCCCACTACCACAGATACGCAGTATTTT
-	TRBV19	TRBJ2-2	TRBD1	CASSIGGTGRAGELFF	TGTGCCAGTAGTATAGGTGGGACAGGGCGCGCCGGGGAGCTGTTTTTT
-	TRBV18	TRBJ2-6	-	CASSPGISRGTGGANVLTF	TGTGCCAGCTCACCCGGGATCTCCCGCGGGACGGGAGGGGCCAACGTCCTGACTTTC
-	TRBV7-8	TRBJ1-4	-	CASTARGATNEKLFF	TGTGCCAGCACCGCCCGGGGTGCAACTAATGAAAAACTGTTTTTT
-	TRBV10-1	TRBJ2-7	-	CASSDPGYEQYF	TGCGCCAGCAGTGACCCCGGATACGAGCAGTACTTC
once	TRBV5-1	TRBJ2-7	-	CASSSDNYEQYF	TGCGCCAGCAGCTCGGACAATTACGAGCAGTACTTC
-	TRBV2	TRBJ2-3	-	CASNYRHQGYF	TGTGCCAGCAACTACCGCCATCAGGGGTATTTT
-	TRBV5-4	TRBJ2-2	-	CASSLNPGELFF	TGTGCCAGCAGCTTGAATCCCGGGGAGCTGTTTTTT
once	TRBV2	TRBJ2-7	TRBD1	CASSIGRGFHEQYF	TGTGCCAGCAGTATTGGCAGGGGGTTTCACGAGCAGTACTTC
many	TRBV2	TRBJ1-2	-	CASSDRRTGAGYTF	TGTGCCAGCAGTGACAGACGGACGGGTGCAGGCTACACCTTC
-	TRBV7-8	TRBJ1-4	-	CASSRTGSGQGEKLFF	TGTGCCAGCAGTCGGACCGGGAGCGGGCAAGGAGAAAAACTGTTTTTT
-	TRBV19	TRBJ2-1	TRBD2	CASRLAGSTGEQFF	TGTGCCAGTAGATTAGCGGGAAGTACCGGTGAGCAGTTCTTC
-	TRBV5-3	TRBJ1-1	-	CARTRPLTVTEAFF	TGTGCCAGAACCAGACCTCTGACCGTAACTGAAGCTTTCTTT
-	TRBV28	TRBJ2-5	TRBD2	CASSLSGLAGGHQETQYF	TGTGCCAGCAGTTTATCCGGACTAGCGGGAGGCCACCAAGAGACCCAGTACTTC
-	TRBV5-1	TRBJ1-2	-	CASSPQGDGYTF	TGCGCCAGCAGCCCCCAGGGCGATGGCTACACCTTC
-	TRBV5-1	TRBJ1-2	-	CASSPGGGNYGYTF	TGCGCCAGCAGCCCCGGAGGAGGGAACTATGGCTACACCTTC
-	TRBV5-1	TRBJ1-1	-	CASSLAGGNTEAFF	TGCGCCAGCAGCTTGGCCGGGGGGAACACTGAAGCTTTCTTT
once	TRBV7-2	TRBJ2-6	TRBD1	CASSPGTGRSGANVLTF	TGTGCCAGCAGCCCCGGGACAGGTAGGTCTGGGGCCAACGTCCTGACTTTC
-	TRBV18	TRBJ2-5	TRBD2	CASSPLKPSGGEETQYF	TGTGCCAGCTCACCACTTAAACCCAGCGGGGGAGAAGAGACCCAGTACTTC
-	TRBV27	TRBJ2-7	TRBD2	CASSLLVAGAHEQYF	TGTGCCAGCAGTTTATTGGTAGCGGGAGCCCACGAGCAGTACTTC
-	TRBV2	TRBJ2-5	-	CASLEVETQYF	TGTGCCAGCCTAGAGGTTGAGACCCAGTACTTC
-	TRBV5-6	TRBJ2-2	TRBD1	CASSFDRGAGELFF	TGTGCCAGCAGCTTCGACAGGGGTGCCGGGGAGCTGTTTTTT
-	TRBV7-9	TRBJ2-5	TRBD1	CASSLGQGPETQYF	TGTGCCAGCAGCTTGGGACAGGGTCCAGAGACCCAGTACTTC